The 8 T cell receptor beta chains given below trace back to one sample, sequenced in a study of blood T cell repertoires in COVID-19. The repertoire was sequenced with immunoSEQ multiplex PCR; TCRdb's copy has only in-frame clones and lacks some. Of roughly 250,000 clones in the sample, 70% to 80% were seen once. Sequenced: peripheral blood. These receptors were taken from a woman aged 80 or over with acute or convalescent COVID-19.

V usage is TRBV5-1 and J usage is TRBJ2-7; TRBD1 matches 8 bases. Germline V gene sequence: CDR1 SGHRS, CDR2 YFSETQ. This CDR3 region has 14 residues. The J segment lost 3 bases and the V segment lost 4 bases, leaving 6 bases of the junction unmatched. The DNA of the CDR3 is TGCGCCAGCAGCCCCATGACAGGGGTCTACGAGCAGTACTTC. This codes for CASSPMTGVYEQYF.

The rearrangement uses TRBV3-1 (or the pseudogene TRBV3-2) and TRBJ1-2; D unresolved. CDR1 and CDR2 (germline): LGHDT, YNNKEL (reference sequence). CDR3 length equals 14 residues. V lost 6 bases and J 5 bases, leaving 16 bases between the germline ends. CDR3 coding DNA: TGTGCCAGCAGGCAGAGGGCAGGCGGGTATGGCTACACCTTC. This encodes CASRQRAGGYGYTF.

This chain connects TRBV2 to TRBJ1-2; D unresolved. V lost 2 bases and J 4 bases, leaving 14 bases between the germline ends. Germline assignment: CDR1 SNHLY and CDR2 FYNNEI. The CDR3 sequence is 15 residues long. In DNA, the CDR3 is TGTGCCAGCAGTGAATTGCCGGTGTCGGTCTATGGCTACACCTTC. This sequence encodes CASSELPVSVYGYTF.

This clone has more than one count but fewer than ten. V and J are TRBV7-9 and TRBJ2-1; 9 positions match TRBD2. After removal of 2 bases from V and 4 bases from J, the junction contained 3 bases not matched to a gene. CDR1 SEHNR and CDR2 FQNEAQ come from the germline V gene (reference sequence). CDR3 length: 15 residues. The CDR3 protein is CASSLLRGGYNEQFF. CDR3 coding DNA: TGTGCCAGCAGCTTATTGCGGGGGGGATACAATGAGCAGTTCTTC. The whole variable domain, filled in from reference TRBV7-9 and TRBJ2-1, reads DTGVSQNPRHKITKRGQNVTFRCDPISEHNRLYWYRQTLGQGPEFLTYFQNEAQLEKSRLLSDRFSAERPKGSFSTLEIQRTEQGDSAMYLCASSLLRGGYNEQFFGPGTRLTVL.

The V call is TRBV2, the J call TRBJ2-1, with 11 bases matching TRBD2. Germline loops: CDR1 SNHLY, CDR2 FYNNEI. The CDR3 spans 13 residues. V dropped 7 bases and J dropped 9; count of bases not matched to a gene: 5. For the CDR3, the DNA is TGTGCCAGCAACGTCCTAGCGGGAGGTGAGCAGTTCTTC. Its protein is CASNVLAGGEQFF. Complete variable domain (other parts from reference TRBV2 and TRBJ2-1): EPEVTQTPSHQVTQMGQEVILRCVPISNHLYFYWYRQILGQKVEFLVSFYNNEISEKSEIFDDQFSVERPDGSNFTLKIRSTKLEDSAMYFCASNVLAGGEQFFGPGTRLTVL.

This sequence joins TRBV19 and TRBJ1-4, with D maybe TRBD1 (6 bases). V was pared by 6 bases and J by 0 bases, with 8 bases between. Germline loops: CDR1 LNHDA, CDR2 SQIVND (reference sequence). The CDR3 is 14 residues long. Here the CDR3 DNA reads TGTGCCAGTAGGGACAGATCAACTAATGAAAAACTGTTTTTT. Translated, it gives CASRDRSTNEKLFF.

The chain links TRBV7-9 to TRBJ1-2, with D perhaps TRBD1 (5 bases). Trimming left V 3 bases short and J 5 bases short, with 16 bases between. This CDR3 has 15 amino acids. Per the germline V gene, CDR1 is SEHNR and CDR2 is FQNEAQ (reference sequence). In DNA, the CDR3 is TGTGCCAGCAGCTTGGTCGGGCAGGGAAGTTATGGCTACACCTTC. Translation gives CASSLVGQGSYGYTF.

V is TRBV11-3 and J is TRBJ1-5, with no clear D. CDR3 length: 17 amino acids. V gave up 2 bases and J gave up 6 bases, with 20 bases separating them. Per the germline V gene, CDR1 is SGHNT and CDR2 is YENEEA. CDR3 nucleotide sequence: TGTGCCAGCAGCTTATGCGACCCCTTCTTGTCGGGTCAGCCCCAGCATTTT. Its translation is CASSLCDPFLSGQPQHF.